These T cell receptor beta chains were read from a single sample in a study of blood T cell repertoires in COVID-19. This table comes from immunoSEQ multiplex PCR, and its TCRdb copy is limited to in-frame clones, with some not included. The sample lists just under 55,000 clones; 80% to 85% were seen once. Sequenced input: peripheral blood. These receptors all come from a woman aged 60-70 years with acute or convalescent COVID-19. Both conserved end residues are part of each CDR3. The order of the fields is V gene, clone size, J gene, D gene, CDR3 protein, CDR3 DNA. A D gene is named only where the DNA matches it firmly. Clone size is given for some rows only: seen once, a few or many times, or a class if the clone is expanded.

TRBV7-2	once	TRBJ2-3	NA	CASSLMGAKDTQYF	TGTGCCAGCAGCTTAATGGGGGCGAAAGATACGCAGTATTTT
TRBV4-2	NA	TRBJ2-1	TRBD1	CASSQVRQGASRNEQFF	TGTGCCAGCAGCCAAGTCAGACAGGGGGCGAGTAGGAATGAGCAGTTCTTC
TRBV6-5	once	TRBJ1-6	TRBD1	CASKSGTGVRALHF	TGTGCCAGCAAATCCGGGACAGGGGTTCGGGCCCTCCACTTT
TRBV11-2	NA	TRBJ2-5	TRBD2	CASSSRGLAGGRRPETQYF	TGTGCCAGCAGCTCGCGGGGACTAGCGGGGGGCAGGAGGCCGGAGACCCAGTACTTC
TRBV11-2	NA	TRBJ2-1	TRBD2	CASSLPLAGGLYEQFF	TGTGCCAGCAGCTTACCACTAGCGGGGGGCTTATATGAGCAGTTCTTC
TRBV19	NA	TRBJ1-5	NA	CASSIRRSNQPQHF	TGTGCCAGTAGTATTAGGAGAAGCAATCAGCCCCAGCATTTT
TRBV10-2	NA	TRBJ2-3	TRBD2	CASRPGTSGRLYTDTQYF	TGCGCCAGCAGACCCGGGACTAGCGGGAGGCTATACACAGATACGCAGTATTTT
TRBV6-5	few	TRBJ1-1	NA	CASRSQGFEAFF	TGTGCCAGCAGATCACAGGGTTTTGAAGCTTTCTTT
TRBV3-1/TRBV3-2	NA	TRBJ2-7	NA	CASSLQGSYEQYF	TGTGCCAGCAGCCTCCAGGGTTCCTACGAGCAGTACTTC
TRBV19	NA	TRBJ2-5	NA	CASSEAGWSGETQYF	TGTGCCAGTAGTGAAGCGGGCTGGTCGGGAGAGACCCAGTACTTC
TRBV3-1/TRBV3-2	NA	TRBJ1-1	NA	CASSRGEAEAFF	TGTGCCAGCAGCCGGGGGGAGGCAGAAGCTTTCTTT
TRBV7-2	NA	TRBJ2-6	NA	CASTLRWTYRAGGANVLTF	TGTGCCAGCACTTTAAGATGGACTTACAGGGCCGGTGGGGCCAACGTCCTGACTTTC
TRBV14	NA	TRBJ2-7	NA	CASSQVNLPYEQYF	TGTGCCAGCAGCCAAGTAAATCTTCCCTACGAGCAGTACTTC
TRBV2	NA	TRBJ2-7	TRBD1	CASSDRGYEQYF	TGTGCCAGCAGTGACAGGGGGTACGAGCAGTACTTC
TRBV10-1	NA	TRBJ2-3	TRBD2	CASPGEKAGGTDTQYF	TGCGCCTCGCCCGGGGAAAAAGCGGGAGGGACAGATACGCAGTATTTT
TRBV19	NA	TRBJ2-4	NA	CATHQGSNPNIQYF	TGTGCCACCCACCAGGGTTCGAACCCGAACATTCAGTACTTC
TRBV4-2	NA	TRBJ1-3	NA	CASSPNMQGSGNTIYF	TGTGCCAGCAGCCCTAACATGCAGGGCTCTGGAAACACCATATATTTT
TRBV2	NA	TRBJ1-5	NA	CASSAGSNQPQHF	TGTGCCAGCAGTGCCGGGAGCAATCAGCCCCAGCATTTT
TRBV14	NA	TRBJ1-2	NA	CASSQGSSGKTF	TGTGCCAGCAGCCAAGGAAGTTCGGGGAAAACCTTC
TRBV7-8	NA	TRBJ1-5	NA	CASSSTGGVVQPQHF	TGTGCCAGCAGCTCGACGGGCGGGGTAGTTCAGCCCCAGCATTTT
TRBV5-8	NA	TRBJ2-7	TRBD1	CASSRRGQAYEQYF	TGTGCCAGCAGCCGCCGGGGACAGGCCTACGAGCAGTACTTC
TRBV12-3/TRBV12-4	NA	TRBJ1-5	NA	CASSLDWDQPQHF	TGTGCCAGCAGCCTGGACTGGGATCAGCCCCAGCATTTT
TRBV3-1/TRBV3-2	NA	TRBJ2-7	NA	CASSQDLSSYEQYF	TGTGCCAGCAGCCAAGATCTGAGCTCCTACGAGCAGTACTTC
TRBV5-5	NA	TRBJ2-5	TRBD2	CASSPAWTSGTAETQYF	TGTGCCAGCAGCCCTGCGTGGACTAGCGGCACTGCGGAGACCCAGTACTTC
TRBV30	NA	TRBJ1-6	NA	CAWSSGPGFKFSPLHF	TGTGCCTGGAGTTCAGGACCGGGATTCAAGTTTTCACCCCTCCACTTT